Following are 4 T cell receptor beta chains from one sample sequenced in a study of T-cell reconstitution after alpha-beta-depleted transplantation in children. Preparing the TCRbeta library involved the use of unique molecular identifiers. Each CDR3 protein gets one entry after TCRdb re-called the PCR reads with MiXCR. The data contain more than 200,000 distinct CDR3 sequences, about 23% of them seen just once; the ten biggest clones take up roughly 2.5%. The material sequenced was PBMCs, taken before TCRalphabeta/CD19-depleted stem cell transplant. The receptors were gathered from a girl aged 2 to 9 with Fanconi anemia, due to receive a stem cell transplant.

This clonotype was observed at least ten times. The rearrangement links TRBV29-1 to TRBJ1-2; weak D call: TRBD1 (5 bases). Trimming took 0 bases from V and 2 from J, leaving 13 bases between them. The CDR3 is 15 residues long. Germline V gene sequence: CDR1 SQVTM, CDR2 ANQGSEA. CDR3 DNA sequence: TGCAGCGTTGAAGAGTTAGGTACAGGAAACTATGGCTACACCTTC. Translating it yields CSVEELGTGNYGYTF.

The chain links TRBV20-1 to TRBJ2-5; 14 nucleotides align to TRBD2. The CDR3 is made up of 14 amino acids. V trimming: 5 bases; J trimming: 3 bases; junction bases outside the gene matches: 2. The germline CDR1 and CDR2 sequences are DFQATT and SNEGSKA (reference sequence). The CDR3 is CSAGTSGGEETQYF. In nucleotides, the CDR3 is TGCAGTGCTGGGACTAGCGGGGGCGAAGAGACCCAGTACTTC.

This clonotype was seen ten or more times. The chain employs TRBV6-2 or TRBV6-3 and TRBJ2-7; D is undetermined. Germline V gene lookup returns CDR1 MNHEY and CDR2 SVGEGT. The V gene lost 6 bases and the J gene lost 0 bases, with 6 bases spanning the gap. The CDR3 length is 12 residues. The CDR3 nucleotides are TGTGCCAGCAGGACCTCCTCCTACGAGCAGTACTTC. As protein: CASRTSSYEQYF.

The rearrangement uses TRBV5-6 and TRBJ2-7; TRBD1 might be the D (6 bases). Per the germline V gene, CDR1 is SGHDT and CDR2 is YYEEEE. The CDR3 is 14 amino acids. V was shortened by 4 bases and J by 1 base, with 12 bases between the two germline ends. The CDR3 sequence: CASSPAGQSYEQYF. Written as DNA, the CDR3 is TGTGCCAGCAGCCCCGCCGGACAGTCCTACGAGCAGTACTTC.